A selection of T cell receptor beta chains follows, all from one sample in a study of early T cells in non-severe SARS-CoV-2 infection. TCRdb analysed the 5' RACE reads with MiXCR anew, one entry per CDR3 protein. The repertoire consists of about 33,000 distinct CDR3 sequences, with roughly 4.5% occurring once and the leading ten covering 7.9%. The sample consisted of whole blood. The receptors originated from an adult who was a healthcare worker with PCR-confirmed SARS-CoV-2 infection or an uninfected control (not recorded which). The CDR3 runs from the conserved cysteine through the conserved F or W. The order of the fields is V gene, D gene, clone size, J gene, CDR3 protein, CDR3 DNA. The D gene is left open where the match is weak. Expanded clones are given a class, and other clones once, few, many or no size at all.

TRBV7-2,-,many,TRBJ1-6,CASSRTDNSPLHF,TGTGCCAGCAGCCGGACAGATAATTCACCCCTCCACTTT
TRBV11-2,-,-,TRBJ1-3,CASSWDSGFSGNTIYF,TGTGCCAGCAGCTGGGACTCGGGCTTCTCTGGAAACACCATATATTTT
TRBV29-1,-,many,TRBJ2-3,CSVDRRDTQYF,TGCAGCGTTGATCGGAGAGATACGCAGTATTTT
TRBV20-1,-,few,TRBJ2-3,CSARGRPDYTDTQYF,TGCAGTGCTAGGGGCAGGCCGGACTACACAGATACGCAGTATTTT
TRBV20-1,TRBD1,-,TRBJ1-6,CSAGQYNSPLHF,TGCAGTGCGGGACAGTATAATTCACCCCTCCACTTT
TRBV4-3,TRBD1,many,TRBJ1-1,CASSHRGLGGTEAFF,TGCGCCAGCAGTCACAGGGGGCTGGGGGGCACTGAAGCTTTCTTT
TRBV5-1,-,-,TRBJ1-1,CASSLAAANTEAFF,TGCGCCAGCAGCTTGGCCGCCGCAAACACTGAAGCTTTCTTT
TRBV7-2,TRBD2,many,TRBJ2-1,CASSTQLAGEQFF,TGTGCCAGCAGCACACAGCTAGCGGGGGAGCAGTTCTTC
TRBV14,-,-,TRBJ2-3,CASSLLGTSTDTQYF,TGTGCCAGCAGCCTTCTGGGGACTAGCACAGATACGCAGTATTTT
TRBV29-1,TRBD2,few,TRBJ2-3,CSVELAGHSDTQYF,TGCAGCGTTGAACTAGCGGGGCATTCAGATACGCAGTATTTT
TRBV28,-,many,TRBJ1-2,CASSLKRSYGYTF,TGTGCCAGCAGTTTGAAGAGGTCCTATGGCTACACCTTC
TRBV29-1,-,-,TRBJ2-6,CSVVLANSGANVLTF,TGCAGCGTTGTTTTGGCAAACTCTGGGGCCAACGTCCTGACTTTC
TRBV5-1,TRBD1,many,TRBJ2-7,CASSEEGQVGYEQYF,TGCGCCAGCAGCGAAGAGGGACAGGTCGGGTACGAGCAGTACTTC
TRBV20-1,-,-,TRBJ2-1,CSAPTGVYNEQFF,TGCAGTGCTCCCACGGGGGTTTACAATGAGCAGTTCTTC
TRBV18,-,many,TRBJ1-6,CASSPPTGGVSPLHF,TGTGCCAGCTCACCACCCACAGGAGGAGTTTCACCCCTCCACTTT
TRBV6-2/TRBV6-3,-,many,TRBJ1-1,CASSYSFKNTEAFF,TGTGCCAGCAGTTACTCGTTTAAGAACACTGAAGCTTTCTTT
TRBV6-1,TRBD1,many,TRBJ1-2,CASSGDRVCYTF,TGTGCCAGCAGTGGGGACAGAGTGTGCTACACCTTC
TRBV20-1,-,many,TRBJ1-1,CSATGFRDTEAFF,TGCAGTGCCACCGGGTTTCGGGACACTGAAGCTTTCTTT
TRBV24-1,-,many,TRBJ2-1,CATSDLEAGTYNEQFF,TGTGCCACCAGTGATTTGGAGGCAGGGACATACAATGAGCAGTTCTTC
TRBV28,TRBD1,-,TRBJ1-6,CASSLPGQGNSPLHF,TGTGCCAGCAGTTTACCGGGACAGGGTAATTCACCCCTCCACTTT
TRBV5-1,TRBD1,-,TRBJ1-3,CASRRDRGSGNTIYF,TGCGCCAGCAGGCGAGACAGGGGCTCTGGAAACACCATATATTTT
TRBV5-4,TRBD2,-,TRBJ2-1,CASSFGLAYNEQFF,TGTGCCAGCAGCTTCGGACTAGCTTACAATGAGCAGTTCTTC
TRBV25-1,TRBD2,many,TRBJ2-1,CASSVAGGYNEQFF,TGTGCCAGCAGCGTAGCGGGGGGTTACAATGAGCAGTTCTTC
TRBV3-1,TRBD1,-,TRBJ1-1,CASSQRDRDTEAFF,TGTGCCAGCAGCCAGCGGGACAGGGATACTGAAGCTTTCTTT
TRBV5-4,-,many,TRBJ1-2,CASSLDRLANYGYTF,TGTGCCAGCAGCTTGGACCGGTTAGCTAACTATGGCTACACCTTC
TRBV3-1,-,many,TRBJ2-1,CASSQGRIMPFF,TGTGCCAGCAGCCAAGGACGTATCATGCCGTTCTTC
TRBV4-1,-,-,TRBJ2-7,CASSQVFVQNEQYF,TGCGCCAGCAGCCAAGTTTTTGTGCAGAACGAGCAGTACTTC
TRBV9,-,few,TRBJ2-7,CASSPSTGLGYEQYF,TGTGCCAGCAGCCCTTCGACAGGCTTGGGATACGAGCAGTACTTC
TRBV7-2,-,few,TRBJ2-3,CASTYGGGTDTQYF,TGTGCCAGCACTTACGGAGGAGGCACAGATACGCAGTATTTT
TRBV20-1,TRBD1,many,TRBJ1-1,CSARDQGGNTEAFF,TGCAGTGCTAGAGATCAGGGGGGGAACACTGAAGCTTTCTTT
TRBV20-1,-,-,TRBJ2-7,CSARDWGGLSSYEQYF,TGCAGTGCTAGAGATTGGGGCGGGCTGAGCTCCTACGAGCAGTACTTC
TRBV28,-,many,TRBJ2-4,CASRGSLAKNIQYF,TGTGCCAGCAGGGGCAGTCTAGCCAAAAACATTCAGTACTTC
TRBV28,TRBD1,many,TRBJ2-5,CASSPTGTGGDETQYF,TGTGCCAGCAGTCCAACAGGGACAGGGGGCGACGAGACCCAGTACTTC
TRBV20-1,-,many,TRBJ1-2,CSAPGWWTDGYTF,TGCAGTGCCCCAGGATGGTGGACCGATGGCTACACCTTC
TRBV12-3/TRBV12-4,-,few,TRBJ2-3,CASRRAGTDTQYF,TGTGCCAGCAGACGAGCGGGCACAGATACGCAGTATTTT
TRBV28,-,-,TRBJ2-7,CASSEWLEQYF,TGTGCCAGCAGTGAATGGCTCGAGCAGTACTTC
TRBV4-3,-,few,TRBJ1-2,CASSQEWSNYGYTF,TGCGCCAGCAGCCAAGAATGGTCTAACTATGGCTACACCTTC
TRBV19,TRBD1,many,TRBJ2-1,CASSELTGGVFYNEQFF,TGTGCCAGTAGTGAACTGACAGGGGGCGTTTTCTACAATGAGCAGTTCTTC
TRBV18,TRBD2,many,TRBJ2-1,CASSPLTGGGNEQFF,TGTGCCAGCTCACCACTAACCGGGGGGGGGAATGAGCAGTTCTTC
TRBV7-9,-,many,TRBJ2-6,CASSGTVDSGANVLTF,TGTGCCAGCAGCGGGACGGTCGACTCTGGGGCCAACGTCCTGACTTTC
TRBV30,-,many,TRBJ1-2,CAWRGDTFYGYTF,TGTGCCTGGAGGGGGGACACCTTCTATGGCTACACCTTC
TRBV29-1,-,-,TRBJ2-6,CSVVFSVLLSGANVLTF,TGCAGCGTTGTATTCTCGGTTCTCCTTTCTGGGGCCAACGTCCTGACTTTC
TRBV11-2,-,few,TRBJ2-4,CASSLGPGAKNIQYF,TGTGCCAGCAGCTTAGGGCCCGGGGCGAAAAACATTCAGTACTTC
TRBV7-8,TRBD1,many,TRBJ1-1,CASSPYILQGADTEAFF,TGTGCCAGCAGCCCATATATCTTACAGGGGGCGGACACTGAAGCTTTCTTT
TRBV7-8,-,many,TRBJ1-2,CASSLVPASYGYTF,TGTGCCAGCAGCTTAGTCCCAGCCTCCTATGGCTACACCTTC
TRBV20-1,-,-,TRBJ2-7,CNPQEGPYEQYF,TGCAACCCACAGGAGGGTCCCTACGAGCAGTACTTC
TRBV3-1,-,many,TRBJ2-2,CASSPIAYRELFF,TGTGCCAGCAGCCCAATAGCGTACCGGGAGCTGTTTTTT
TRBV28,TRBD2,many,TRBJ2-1,CASSLLAGGHEQFF,TGTGCCAGCAGTTTACTAGCGGGGGGGCATGAGCAGTTCTTC
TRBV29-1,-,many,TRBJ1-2,CSVVQVGYGYTF,TGCAGCGTTGTCCAGGTCGGCTATGGCTACACCTTC
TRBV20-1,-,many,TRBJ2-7,CSAWGDEQYF,TGCAGTGCTTGGGGGGACGAGCAGTACTTC
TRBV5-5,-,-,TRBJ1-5,CASSSDTRGWPQHF,TGTGCCAGCAGCTCCGACACCAGGGGCTGGCCCCAGCATTTT
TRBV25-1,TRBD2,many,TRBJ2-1,CASSEASGGFYEQFF,TGTGCCAGCAGTGAAGCTAGCGGGGGGTTCTATGAGCAGTTCTTC
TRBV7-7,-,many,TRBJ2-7,CASSEGPTYEQYF,TGTGCCAGCAGCGAAGGACCGACGTACGAGCAGTACTTC
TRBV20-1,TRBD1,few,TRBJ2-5,CSAPPGDRGLKTQYF,TGCAGTGCTCCCCCCGGGGACAGGGGGCTAAAGACCCAGTACTTC
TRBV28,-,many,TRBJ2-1,CASSLIRTSYNEQFF,TGTGCCAGCAGTTTGATCAGAACCTCCTACAATGAGCAGTTCTTC
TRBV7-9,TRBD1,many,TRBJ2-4,CASSRQGHIQYF,TGTGCCAGCAGTAGACAGGGGCACATTCAGTACTTC
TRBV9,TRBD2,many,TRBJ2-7,CASSPRASGGAKNEQYF,TGTGCCAGCAGCCCCCGGGCTAGCGGGGGGGCCAAGAACGAGCAGTACTTC